The clone carrying this T cell receptor beta chain has ten or more counts. This sample is part of a study of identical twins. TCRdb re-analysed the 5' RACE reads in MiXCR, keeping a single row per CDR3 protein. The sample yields around 530,000 distinct CDR3 sequences, approximately 16% seen once. The same sample was also studied in work on yellow fever vaccine responses in identical twins.

Sequencing was performed on CD4+ T cells sorted from blood. This clonotype was sampled from a woman under 30 in good health.

The CDR3 DNA reads as TGCGCCAGCAGCCTAGACAGGGGGACAGATACGCAGTATTTT. Protein: CASSLDRGTDTQYF. The V and J genes are TRBV5-1 and TRBJ2-3; 9 positions match TRBD1. Per germline, CDR1 SGHRS and CDR2 YFSETQ. V was pared by 4 bases and J by 3 bases, with 3 bases of the junction left unmatched. The CDR3 is 14 residues long.